A selection of T cell receptor beta chains follows, all from one sample in a study of cytomegalovirus exposure and HLA in healthy donors. Assay used: immunoSEQ multiplex PCR; TCRdb lists only in-frame clones, some missing. The sample holds 150,000 to 200,000 clones, 70% to 90% seen once. The material sequenced was PBMCs. The receptors come from a man between 25 and 39 years old in good health and CMV-seropositive. The CDR3 runs from the conserved cysteine through the conserved F or W. The D gene is left open where the match is weak. Size is stated for part of the rows, as once, few or many counts, or as a class when the clone is expanded.

d_gene,abundance,v_gene,j_gene,CDR3nt,CDR3aa
NA,NA,TRBV2,TRBJ2-3,TGTGCCAGTCTAGGGGTTTATCGCACAGATACGCAGTATTTT,CASLGVYRTDTQYF
TRBD1,NA,TRBV9,TRBJ1-2,TGTGCCAGCAGCGGCTCGAAGGACAGGCGACCTTTAGGGTATGGCTACACCTTC,CASSGSKDRRPLGYGYTF
TRBD1,NA,TRBV6-1,TRBJ2-5,TGTGCCAGCAGTCTCACGGGACAGGCTGAAGAGACCCAGTACTTC,CASSLTGQAEETQYF
NA,NA,TRBV29-1,TRBJ1-1,TGCAGCGCCCGGGATTTCTCTATGAACACTGAAGCTTTCTTT,CSARDFSMNTEAFF
TRBD2,NA,TRBV7-8,TRBJ2-5,TGTGCCAGCAGCCACAGCTCTCCAGCGGGGGCCATGAAAGAGACCCAGTACTTC,CASSHSSPAGAMKETQYF
TRBD1,NA,TRBV6-5,TRBJ2-5,TGTGCCAGCAGTGCGCCGGGACAGGGGAGAGAGACCCAGTACTTC,CASSAPGQGRETQYF
NA,NA,TRBV4-1,TRBJ2-3,TGCGCCAGCAGCCCGAGACAGGACTCTAGCACAGATACGCAGTATTTT,CASSPRQDSSTDTQYF
NA,NA,TRBV7-2,TRBJ2-1,TGTGCCAGCAGCTTAAGCCCTTACAATGAGCAGTTCTTC,CASSLSPYNEQFF
TRBD1,NA,TRBV7-2,TRBJ2-7,TGTGCCAGCAGCTTTCAACAGGGGGCTGCCTACGAGCAGTACTTC,CASSFQQGAAYEQYF
NA,NA,TRBV4-3,TRBJ2-7,TGCGCCAGCAGCCAAGACACGGGGGGCACTTACGAGCAGTACTTC,CASSQDTGGTYEQYF
NA,once,TRBV4-3,TRBJ1-4,TGCGCCAGCAGCCAAGACAGGGCGTCGAGGGAAAAACTGTTTTTT,CASSQDRASREKLFF
NA,NA,TRBV9,TRBJ1-3,TGTGCCAGCAGCGCAATTTTCTCTGGAAACACCATATATTTT,CASSAIFSGNTIYF
TRBD1,NA,TRBV7-9,TRBJ1-4,TGTGCCAGCAGCTCCCACCAAAGGACAGGGATGGGAACTAATGAAAAACTGTTTTTT,CASSSHQRTGMGTNEKLFF
NA,NA,TRBV7-9,TRBJ2-7,TGTGCCAGCAGCTTAGCAGACGGAGCCGGCGAGCAGTACTTC,CASSLADGAGEQYF
NA,NA,TRBV9,TRBJ1-2,TGTGCCAGCAGCGTAGAGGGGGGGCCTAACTATGGCTACACCTTC,CASSVEGGPNYGYTF
NA,few,TRBV19,TRBJ1-2,TGTGCCAGTAGCCGGGTTGGGGACTCGGGCTATGGCTACACCTTC,CASSRVGDSGYGYTF
NA,NA,TRBV5-1,TRBJ2-5,TGCGCCAGCAGGCCACTCGGGGTACACCAAGAGACCCAGTACTTC,CASRPLGVHQETQYF
NA,NA,TRBV5-1,TRBJ2-2,TGCGCCAGCAGCTTAGGGGATGTGACCGGGGAGCTGTTTTTT,CASSLGDVTGELFF
NA,NA,TRBV4-2,TRBJ2-1,TGTGCCAGCAGCCAAGGAGGGCGGGATGAGCAGTTCTTC,CASSQGGRDEQFF
TRBD2,NA,TRBV9,TRBJ2-3,TGTGCCAGCAGCGTAGGGGGAGCGGGGTATGCAGATACGCAGTATTTT,CASSVGGAGYADTQYF
TRBD1,NA,TRBV30,TRBJ2-7,TGTGCCTGGAGTTTTCGGACAGGGGGTTCCTACGAGCAGTACTTC,CAWSFRTGGSYEQYF
TRBD2,NA,TRBV27,TRBJ2-3,TGTGCCAGCAGTTTATCGTCGGGGGGGCAAGATACGCAGTATTTT,CASSLSSGGQDTQYF
TRBD2,NA,TRBV29-1,TRBJ2-5,TGCAGCGTTCAGCGGGGGGGCCGGGAGACCCAGTACTTC,CSVQRGGRETQYF
NA,NA,TRBV7-2,TRBJ2-7,TGTGCCAGCGGTTTAAGGGGGGAGCAGTACTTC,CASGLRGEQYF
NA,NA,TRBV4-1,TRBJ1-2,TGCGCCAGCAGCCAAGGGGCGGGGGAGAAATATGGCTACACCTTC,CASSQGAGEKYGYTF
TRBD2,NA,TRBV29-1,TRBJ2-3,TGCAGCCAATCAGGACTAGCGGGGACCACAGATACGCAGTATTTT,CSQSGLAGTTDTQYF
NA,NA,TRBV7-9,TRBJ1-5,TGTGCCAGCAGCGAACTCAATCAGCCCCAGCATTTT,CASSELNQPQHF